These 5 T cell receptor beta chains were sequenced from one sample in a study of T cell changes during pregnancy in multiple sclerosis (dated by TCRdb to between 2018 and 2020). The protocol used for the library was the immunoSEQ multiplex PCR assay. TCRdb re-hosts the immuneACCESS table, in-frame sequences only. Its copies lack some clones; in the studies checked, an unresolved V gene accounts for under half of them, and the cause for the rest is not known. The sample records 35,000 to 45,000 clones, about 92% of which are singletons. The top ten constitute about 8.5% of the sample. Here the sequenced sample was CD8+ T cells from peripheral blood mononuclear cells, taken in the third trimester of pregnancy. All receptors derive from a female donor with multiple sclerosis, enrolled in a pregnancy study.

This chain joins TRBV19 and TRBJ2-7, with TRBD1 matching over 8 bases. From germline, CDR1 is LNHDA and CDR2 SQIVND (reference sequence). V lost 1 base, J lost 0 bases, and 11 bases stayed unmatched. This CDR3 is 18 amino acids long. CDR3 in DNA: TGTGCCAGTAGTATAGCCCTCGCGGGACAGGAACCCTCCTACGAGCAGTACTTC. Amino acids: CASSIALAGQEPSYEQYF.

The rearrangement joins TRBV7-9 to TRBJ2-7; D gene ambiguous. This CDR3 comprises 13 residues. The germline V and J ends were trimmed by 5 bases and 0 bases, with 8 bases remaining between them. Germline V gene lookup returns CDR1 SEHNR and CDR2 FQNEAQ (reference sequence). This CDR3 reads CASSPDNSYEQYF. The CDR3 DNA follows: TGTGCCAGCAGCCCTGACAACTCCTACGAGCAGTACTTC.

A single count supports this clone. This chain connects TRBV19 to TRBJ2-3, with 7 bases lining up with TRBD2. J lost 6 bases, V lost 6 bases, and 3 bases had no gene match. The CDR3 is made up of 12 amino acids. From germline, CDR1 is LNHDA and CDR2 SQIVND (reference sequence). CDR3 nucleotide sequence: TGTGCCAGTAGACTTAGCGGGGATACGCAGTATTTT. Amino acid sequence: CASRLSGDTQYF.

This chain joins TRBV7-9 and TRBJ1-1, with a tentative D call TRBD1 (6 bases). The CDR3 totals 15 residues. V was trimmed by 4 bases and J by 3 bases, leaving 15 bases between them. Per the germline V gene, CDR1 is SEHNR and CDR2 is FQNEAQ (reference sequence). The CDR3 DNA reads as TGTGCCAGCAGCTCCCCGAGGGGGGGGCACACTGAAGCTTTCTTT. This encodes CASSSPRGGHTEAFF. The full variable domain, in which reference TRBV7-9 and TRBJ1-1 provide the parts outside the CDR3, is DTGVSQNPRHKITKRGQNVTFRCDPISEHNRLYWYRQTLGQGPEFLTYFQNEAQLEKSRLLSDRFSAERPKGSFSTLEIQRTEQGDSAMYLCASSSPRGGHTEAFFGQGTRLTVV.

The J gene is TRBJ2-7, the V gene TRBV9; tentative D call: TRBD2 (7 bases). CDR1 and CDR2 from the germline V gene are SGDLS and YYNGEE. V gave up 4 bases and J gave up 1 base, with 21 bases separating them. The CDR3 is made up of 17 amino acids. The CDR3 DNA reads TGTGCCAGCAGCCACGAAAAGGGGGGGCCTGAGTCCTACGAGCAGTACTTC. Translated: CASSHEKGGPESYEQYF.